Following are 17 T cell receptor beta chains from one sample sequenced in a study of technical replicates of blood from a few donors. The assay was immunoSEQ multiplex PCR, and TCRdb's table has in-frame clones only and misses some. The table records about 80,000 clones, approximately 91% of them present only once. Material: T cells isolated from PBMCs. Source of these receptors: a human donor in good health.

The count of this clone is one. The gene calls are TRBV9 and TRBJ2-2, with TRBD2 identical over 8 bases. Germline V gene data show CDR1 as SGDLS and CDR2 as YYNGEE. The V gene end was trimmed by 1 base and the J gene end by 4 bases; junction bases not matched to a gene: 12. There are 18 residues in the CDR3. Written as DNA, the CDR3 is TGTGCCAGCAGCGTACTAGCGGGTGCCCAACTACTCACCGGGGAGCTGTTTTTT. It codes for CASSVLAGAQLLTGELFF.

The CDR3 here is CASSEEQGSAKNIQYF. The CDR3 coding sequence is TGTGCCAGCAGTGAAGAACAGGGGTCGGCCAAAAACATTCAGTACTTC. V is TRBV2 and J is TRBJ2-4; 7 bases match TRBD1. J was trimmed by 1 base and V by 1 base; bases with no gene match: 4. Germline loops: CDR1 SNHLY, CDR2 FYNNEI. CDR3 length: 16 residues.

The rearrangement joins TRBV27 to TRBJ2-5; 7 bases align to TRBD2. The junction had 6 bases not matched to a gene; V was cut back by 3 bases and J by 2 bases. The CDR3 runs 15 residues. The V gene's germline CDR1 is MNHEY and CDR2 SMNVEV (reference sequence). DNA of the CDR3: TGTGCCAGCAGTTTCTGGACTAGTGGGCAAGAGACCCAGTACTTC. This gives the protein CASSFWTSGQETQYF.

The chain joins TRBV9 to TRBJ1-4; D possibly corresponds to TRBD1 (6 bases). Trimming pared 3 bases from V and 4 bases from J, leaving 13 bases between. Looked up from germline, CDR1 is SGDLS and CDR2 is YYNGEE. This CDR3 is 15 amino acids long. CDR3: CASSEGTRFNEKLFF. The CDR3 DNA reads as TGTGCCAGCAGCGAGGGGACACGGTTTAATGAAAAACTGTTTTTT.

V gene TRBV2 combines with J gene TRBJ2-7; D may be TRBD2 (5 bases). This CDR3 comprises 13 residues. Trimming left V 7 bases short and J 0 bases short, with 10 bases between. Germline assignment: CDR1 SNHLY and CDR2 FYNNEI. The CDR3 loop is CASTWTGSYEQYF. CDR3 sequence (DNA): TGTGCCAGCACTTGGACTGGCTCCTACGAGCAGTACTTC.

This chain connects TRBV7-8 to TRBJ2-7, with TRBD2 identical over 8 bases. The CDR3 extends over 14 amino acids. Germline CDR1 and CDR2: SGHVS and FQNEAQ. V trimming: 2 bases; J trimming: 2 bases; junction bases outside the gene matches: 2. CDR3 coding DNA: TGTGCCAGCAGCTTACCGGGAGGGCCCTACGAGCAGTACTTC. Translation: CASSLPGGPYEQYF.

This sequence joins TRBV11-1 and TRBJ2-7; TRBD2 might be the D (6 bases). The CDR3 runs to 15 residues. Germline CDR1 and CDR2: SGHAT and FQDESV (reference sequence). V lost 5 bases, J lost 3 bases, and 17 bases lay in between. CDR3 region: CASSINSGALYEQYF. The CDR3 DNA reads TGTGCCAGCAGCATAAACTCGGGAGCCCTCTACGAGCAGTACTTC. Looking up the rest from reference TRBV11-1 and TRBJ2-7 gives the full variable domain: EAEVAQSPRYKITEKSQAVAFWCDPISGHATLYWYRQILGQGPELLVQFQDESVVDDSQLPKDRFSAERLKGVDSTLKIQPAELGDSAMYLCASSINSGALYEQYFGPGTRLTVT.

The rearrangement uses TRBV10-3 and TRBJ2-7; the match to TRBD2 covers 9 bases. V lost 2 bases and J lost 2; bases outside the gene matches: 7. CDR1 and CDR2 from the germline V gene are ENHRY and SYGVKD. CDR3 length: 16 residues. The CDR3 coding sequence is TGTGCCATCAGTGAGCGGTTGACTAGCGGACCCTACGAGCAGTACTTC. Residues: CAISERLTSGPYEQYF.

V usage is TRBV7-3 and J usage is TRBJ2-3; maybe TRBD2 (6 bases). The CDR3 contains 15 residues. Germline V gives CDR1 SGHTA, CDR2 FQGTGA. Trimming pared 5 bases from V and 3 bases from J, leaving 15 bases between. CDR3 sequence reads: CASSHSGGVTDTQYF. The CDR3 DNA follows: TGTGCCAGCAGCCATAGCGGAGGGGTAACAGATACGCAGTATTTT. Full variable domain (missing parts from reference TRBV7-3 and TRBJ2-3): GAGVSQTPSNKVTEKGKYVELRCDPISGHTALYWYRQSLGQGPEFLIYFQGTGAADDSGLPNDRFFAVRPEGSVSTLKIQRTERGDSAVYLCASSHSGGVTDTQYFGPGTRLTVL.

The V and J genes are TRBV11-2 and TRBJ2-7; 14 bases are a match to TRBD2. The CDR3 runs to 18 residues. Looked up from germline, CDR1 is SGHAT and CDR2 is FQNNGV. V was clipped by 6 bases and J by 5 bases; unmatched bases: 15. CDR3 in DNA: TGTGCCAGCAGTGGCCCTCTGGGACTAGCGGGAGATTTTAACGAGCAGTACTTC. This translates into CASSGPLGLAGDFNEQYF.

This clone was seen only once. The V gene is TRBV30, the J gene TRBJ1-4, with 8 bases aligning to TRBD1. Unmatched junction bases numbered 9, after V lost 8 bases and J lost 4 bases. The CDR3 has 14 amino acids. Germline V lookup: CDR1 GTSNPN, CDR2 SVGIG (reference sequence). CDR3 region: CAVRPGQGNEKLFF. CDR3 coding DNA: TGTGCCGTGAGGCCAGGACAGGGTAATGAAAAACTGTTTTTT.

The table lists this clone with a few counts. V gene TRBV6-5 combines with J gene TRBJ1-1; D unresolved. Germline CDR1 reads MNHEY; CDR2 reads SVGAGI. The V gene lost 2 bases and the J gene lost 3 bases, with 4 bases spanning the gap. This CDR3 is 12 amino acids long. DNA of the CDR3: TGTGCCAGCAGTTACCCGGACACTGAAGCTTTCTTT. Translated, it gives CASSYPDTEAFF.

The rearrangement links TRBV5-1 to TRBJ1-2, with a possible D match to TRBD1 (5 bases). V was trimmed by 3 bases and J by 4 bases, leaving 13 bases between them. The CDR3 consists of 14 residues. The germline gives CDR1 SGHRS, CDR2 YFSETQ. The CDR3 is CASSSIQGSYGYTF. CDR3 DNA: TGCGCCAGCAGCTCCATCCAGGGCAGCTATGGCTACACCTTC.

The gene calls are TRBV9 and TRBJ1-1, with 7 nucleotides matching TRBD1. This CDR3 contains 15 residues. Germline values: CDR1 SGDLS, CDR2 YYNGEE. With V trimmed by 0 bases and J by 4 bases, 6 bases remained unmatched. CDR3 loop: CASSVASGGSTEAFF. The CDR3 nucleotides are TGTGCCAGCAGCGTAGCTTCAGGGGGGAGCACTGAAGCTTTCTTT.

The V gene is TRBV15, the J gene TRBJ2-1, with TRBD2 matching over 8 bases. V shed 0 bases and J 8 bases; nucleotides not matched to a gene: 15. This CDR3 is 18 amino acids long. CDR1 is LNHNV, CDR2 YYDKDF, per germline (reference sequence). DNA for the CDR3: TGTGCCACCAGCAGAGACATCTTCTCCGGGACTAGTATCCATGAGCAGTTCTTC. The encoded protein is CATSRDIFSGTSIHEQFF.

The chain recombines TRBV9 with TRBJ2-1, with 7 bases fitting TRBD2. Looked up from germline, CDR1 is SGDLS and CDR2 is YYNGEE. CDR3 length: 15 residues. V lost 0 bases, J lost 2 bases, and 2 bases stayed unmatched. The CDR3 DNA is TGTGCCAGCAGCGTAGTGGGGGGGGCCTACAATGAGCAGTTCTTC. As protein: CASSVVGGAYNEQFF.

This clone was recorded a few times. The V and J genes are TRBV2 and TRBJ2-1; 8 bases match TRBD2. Per the germline V gene, CDR1 is SNHLY and CDR2 is FYNNEI. The V gene end was trimmed by 7 bases and the J gene end by 8 bases; junction bases not matched to a gene: 10. CDR3 length: 14 amino acids. CDR3 region: CASMDGRARDEQFF. CDR3 bases: TGTGCCAGCATGGACGGGAGGGCCCGTGATGAGCAGTTCTTC.